What follows are 19 T cell receptor beta chains derived from one specimen sequenced in a study of technical replicates of blood from several donors. Sequenced by immunoSEQ multiplex PCR; TCRdb stores in-frame clones only, minus some. The table lists under 95,000 clones, about 95% of them singletons, with less than 0.25% in the top ten. Sequencing was done on a sample of T cells isolated from PBMCs. These receptors originate from a human donor in good health.

The chain employs TRBV29-1 and TRBJ1-2; 10 positions match TRBD1. Germline CDR1 is SQVTM and CDR2 is ANQGSEA. The junction had 16 bases not matched to a gene; V was cut back by 6 bases and J by 6 bases. There are 16 residues in the CDR3. CDR3 in DNA: TGCAGCGTCCAAACCGGGACAGGGGATTGGAAGAATGGCTACACCTTC. Its protein product is CSVQTGTGDWKNGYTF. The variable domain in full, with the rest retrieved from reference TRBV29-1 and TRBJ1-2, is SAVISQKPSRDICQRGTSLTIQCQVDSQVTMMFWYRQQPGQSLTLIATANQGSEATYESGFVIDKFPISRPNLTFSTLTVSNMSPEDSSIYLCSVQTGTGDWKNGYTFGSGTRLTVV.

This clone was observed once. The CDR3 DNA reads as TGTGCCAGCAGCTTAGAGGGGCCCCTCGGGGAGCAGTACTTC. Translation gives CASSLEGPLGEQYF. The V gene is TRBV11-3, the J gene TRBJ2-7; possible D gene TRBD1, 5 bases. Germline V gene sequence: CDR1 SGHNT, CDR2 YENEEA. The V end was cut by 0 bases, the J end by 7 bases, with 13 bases between. There are 14 residues in the CDR3.

The V and J genes are TRBV2 and TRBJ2-7; 7 positions match TRBD2. V shed 3 bases, J shed 0 bases, and the junction held 2 bases outside the gene matches. This CDR3 has 14 amino acids. Germline CDR1 is SNHLY and CDR2 is FYNNEI. DNA for the CDR3: TGTGCCAGCAGTGACCGGACTAGCTCCTACGAGCAGTACTTC. It is translated as CASSDRTSSYEQYF.

The chain uses TRBV5-6 and TRBJ2-6; possibly TRBD2 for D (5 bases). With 5 bases removed from V and 0 bases from J, the gap between germline ends came to 15 bases. The CDR3 covers 17 residues. CDR1 is SGHDT and CDR2 is YYEEEE in the germline V gene. CDR3 coding DNA: TGTGCCAGCAGAGCGGTTATAACGGCCTCTGGGGCCAACGTCCTGACTTTC. It is translated as CASRAVITASGANVLTF.

This chain joins TRBV7-9 and TRBJ1-2, with D unclear. Germline CDR1 reads SEHNR; CDR2 reads FQNEAQ (reference sequence). Trimming left V 1 base short and J 4 bases short, with 10 bases between. The CDR3 runs to 14 residues. The CDR3 protein is CASSLGGGPYGYTF. The CDR3 DNA is TGTGCCAGCAGCTTAGGTGGAGGGCCCTATGGCTACACCTTC.

This clone was seen just once. V usage is TRBV9 and J usage is TRBJ1-1, with 8 bases that match TRBD1. The V segment lost 3 bases and the J segment 2 bases; nucleotides outside the gene matches: 3. Looked up from germline, CDR1 is SGDLS and CDR2 is YYNGEE. CDR3 size: 14 residues. The CDR3 DNA is TGTGCCAGCAGCGCAGGACAGGGAAACACTGAAGCTTTCTTT. Its translation is CASSAGQGNTEAFF.

The V and J genes are TRBV28 and TRBJ2-2, with 10 bases that match TRBD2. This CDR3 has 20 amino acids. The germline CDR1 and CDR2 sequences are MDHEN and SYDVKM. Trimming cost V 4 bases and J 0 bases; bases outside gene matches: 14. CDR3 bases: TGTGCCAGCAGTTCACTCAGAGGGCTAGCGGGAGCGTCGAACACCGGGGAGCTGTTTTTT. Amino acid sequence: CASSSLRGLAGASNTGELFF.

The J gene is TRBJ1-5, the V gene TRBV30; D is ambiguous. Trimming cost V 0 bases and J 5 bases, with 20 bases left between them. Per the germline V gene, CDR1 is GTSNPN and CDR2 is SVGIG (reference sequence). This CDR3 is built from 17 residues. The CDR3 region is CAWSVLVLGLCDQPQHF. The CDR3, as DNA: TGTGCCTGGAGTGTACTAGTCTTGGGTTTGTGCGATCAGCCCCAGCATTTT. Variable domain in full (rest from reference TRBV30 and TRBJ1-5): SQTIHQWPATLVQPVGSPLSLECTVEGTSNPNLYWYRQAAGRGLQLLFYSVGIGQISSEVPQNLSASRPQDRQFILSSKKLLLSDSGFYLCAWSVLVLGLCDQPQHFGDGTRLSIL.

V gene TRBV25-1 combines with J gene TRBJ2-7; TRBD1 agrees at 8 bases. The V gene's germline CDR1 is MGHDK and CDR2 SYGVNS. J lost 4 bases, V lost 3 bases, and 8 bases had no gene match. This CDR3 comprises 15 residues. This CDR3 reads CASSEVRTGLYEQYF. DNA for the CDR3: TGTGCCAGCAGTGAGGTTAGGACAGGGCTATACGAGCAGTACTTC.

The V gene is TRBV18, the J gene TRBJ2-3, with D maybe TRBD2 (6 bases). Germline assignment: CDR1 KGHSH and CDR2 LQKENI. V lost 0 bases and J lost 6, with 10 bases in between. The CDR3 is 14 residues long. In DNA form, the CDR3 reads TGTGCCAGCTCACCACCACCGGGGAGGGATACGCAGTATTTT. Encoded protein: CASSPPPGRDTQYF.

J is TRBJ1-1 and V is TRBV15, with TRBD1 matching over 7 bases. Germline CDR1 reads LNHNV; CDR2 reads YYDKDF (reference sequence). This CDR3 is built from 14 residues. The junction had 2 bases not matched to a gene; V was cut back by 3 bases and J by 1 base. The CDR3 region has the DNA TGTGCCACCAGCAGGAACAGGGGGAACACTGAAGCTTTCTTT. Its translation: CATSRNRGNTEAFF. Full variable domain (remainder filled in from reference TRBV15 and TRBJ1-1): DAMVIQNPRYQVTQFGKPVTLSCSQTLNHNVMYWYQQKSSQAPKLLFHYYDKDFNNEADTPDNFQSRRPNTSFCFLDIRSPGLGDTAMYLCATSRNRGNTEAFFGQGTRLTVV.

V usage is TRBV6-4 and J usage is TRBJ2-6; 9 nucleotides align to TRBD1. CDR1 MRHNA and CDR2 SNTAGT come from the germline V gene. V lost 3 bases to trimming and J lost 0 bases; unmatched junction nucleotides: 0. The CDR3 sequence is 16 residues long. The CDR3, as DNA: TGTGCCAGCAGTGAGACAGGGGGCTCTGGGGCCAACGTCCTGACTTTC. Translating gives CASSETGGSGANVLTF.

The sample holds one count of this clone. The V call is TRBV6-5, the J call TRBJ2-7; no firm D call. This CDR3 region has 14 residues. V dropped 5 bases and J dropped 4 bases, with 15 bases sitting between them. The germline gives CDR1 MNHEY, CDR2 SVGAGI. CDR3 nucleotides: TGTGCCAGCAGTACCACAGTGAATATTTACGAGCAGTACTTC. Its protein is CASSTTVNIYEQYF.

J is TRBJ2-5 and V is TRBV29-1; 7 bases are a match to TRBD1. Trimming at V came to 6 bases and at J to 1 base, leaving 2 bases not matched to a gene. This CDR3 region has 12 residues. Germline V gene data show CDR1 as SQVTM and CDR2 as ANQGSEA. The CDR3 loop is CSVGQVQETQYF. The CDR3 bases are TGCAGCGTCGGACAGGTCCAAGAGACCCAGTACTTC. Drawing the rest from reference TRBV29-1 and TRBJ2-5, the complete variable domain is SAVISQKPSRDICQRGTSLTIQCQVDSQVTMMFWYRQQPGQSLTLIATANQGSEATYESGFVIDKFPISRPNLTFSTLTVSNMSPEDSSIYLCSVGQVQETQYFGPGTRLLVL.

The chain recombines TRBV7-2 with TRBJ1-5; D might be TRBD1 (5 bases). V was trimmed by 1 base and J by 9 bases, leaving 7 bases between them. The CDR3 extends over 12 amino acids. CDR1 SGHTA and CDR2 FQGNSA come from the germline V gene. The CDR3: CASSLGGGPQHF. CDR3 sequence (DNA): TGTGCCAGCAGCTTAGGGGGCGGGCCCCAGCATTTT. Using reference TRBV7-2 and TRBJ1-5 for the parts outside the CDR3, the full variable domain is GAGVSQSPSNKVTEKGKDVELRCDPISGHTALYWYRQSLGQGLEFLIYFQGNSAPDKSGLPSDRFSAERTGGSVSTLTIQRTQQEDSAVYLCASSLGGGPQHFGDGTRLSIL.

The CDR3 reads CASSLYPSGGIADTQYF. DNA of the CDR3: TGTGCCAGTAGTCTTTATCCCAGCGGGGGAATCGCAGATACGCAGTATTTT. This chain links TRBV19 with TRBJ2-3; the match to TRBD2 covers 8 bases. Germline-derived CDR1 and CDR2 are LNHDA and SQIVND (reference sequence). The CDR3 has 17 residues. V shed 5 bases and J 4 bases; nucleotides not matched to a gene: 14. Based on the CDR3 plus reference TRBV19 and TRBJ2-3, the full variable domain is DGGITQSPKYLFRKEGQNVTLSCEQNLNHDAMYWYRQDPGQGLRLIYYSQIVNDFQKGDIAEGYSVSREKKESFPLTVTSAQKNPTAFYLCASSLYPSGGIADTQYFGPGTRLTVL.

The chain recombines TRBV4-1 with TRBJ2-7; 7 bases are a match to TRBD1. The CDR3 extends over 14 amino acids. Trimming took 6 bases from V and 0 from J; bases not matched to a gene: 5. CDR1 is MGHRA and CDR2 is YSYEKL in the germline V gene. CDR3 sequence (DNA): TGCGCCAGCAGTCTCGAGGGGGCCTCCTACGAGCAGTACTTC. This encodes CASSLEGASYEQYF.

The V call is TRBV7-2, the J call TRBJ2-5; TRBD1 agrees at 7 bases. Unmatched junction bases numbered 6, after V lost 3 bases and J lost 2 bases. CDR3 size: 15 residues. Per the germline V gene, CDR1 is SGHTA and CDR2 is FQGNSA. The CDR3 region is CASSFLTGQQETQYF. The CDR3 DNA reads TGTGCCAGCAGCTTCCTAACGGGACAGCAAGAGACCCAGTACTTC.

The chain has TRBV7-8 and TRBJ2-7; 11 bases align to TRBD2. The trim removed 5 bases at V and 2 bases at J, leaving 11 bases unmatched. Per germline, CDR1 SGHVS and CDR2 FQNEAQ. The CDR3 covers 17 residues. CDR3 coding DNA: TGTGCCAGCAGCGCTCTGAGACTAGCGGGAATCCCCTACGAGCAGTACTTC. Encoded protein: CASSALRLAGIPYEQYF. Combining the CDR3 with reference TRBV7-8 and TRBJ2-7 gives the whole variable domain GAGVSQSPRYKVAKRGQDVALRCDPISGHVSLFWYQQALGQGPEFLTYFQNEAQLDKSGLPSDRFFAERPEGSVSTLKIQRTQQEDSAVYLCASSALRLAGIPYEQYFGPGTRLTVT.